Below are 32 T cell receptor beta chains sequenced from a single sample in a study of T cells in Graves' hyperthyroidism and ophthalmopathy. Amplified TCR beta CDR3 regions derived from RNA transcripts. TCR CDR3 regions were first amplified by RT-PCR with HTBI primers. TCRdb redid the calling of the multiplex PCR reads with MiXCR, one entry per CDR3 protein. The sample carries fewer than 350,000 distinct CDR3 sequences, roughly 15% recorded once. The sample taken for sequencing was blood. The receptor set was obtained from a woman between 40 and 50 years old with Graves' hyperthyroidism.

This sequence joins TRBV18 and TRBJ1-6, with no clear D. The CDR3 is made up of 15 amino acids. The germline CDR1 and CDR2 sequences are KGHSH and LQKENI. The germline V and J ends were trimmed by 2 bases and 3 bases, with 8 bases remaining between them. The CDR3 nucleotides are TGTGCCAGCTCACCATCAGGACGCTATAATTCACCCCTCCACTTT. Protein sequence: CASSPSGRYNSPLHF.

This clonotype occurred a few times. The chain recombines TRBV24-1 with TRBJ2-5, with 15 bases that match TRBD2. V trimming: 1 base; J trimming: 5 bases; junction bases outside the gene matches: 7. The germline V gene has CDR1 KGHDR and CDR2 SFDVKD. This CDR3 has 18 residues. CDR3 in amino acids: CATSDFGLAGGPGETQYF. CDR3 DNA sequence: TGTGCCACCAGTGATTTTGGACTAGCGGGAGGGCCGGGGGAGACCCAGTACTTC.

This clonotype appeared a few times. The V and J genes are TRBV20-1 and TRBJ2-3; D might be TRBD2 (6 bases). Trimming took off 4 bases at V and 5 bases at J, with 19 bases between the two ends. Germline V CDR1 and CDR2: DFQATT, SNEGSKA (reference sequence). The CDR3 loop spans 15 amino acids. CDR3 DNA sequence: TGCAGTGCTATCTCGGCGGGGACGGTAGGAGATACGCAGTATTTT. Translation gives CSAISAGTVGDTQYF.

In its sample, this clonotype was seen many times. The V and J genes are TRBV10-3 and TRBJ2-6; D remains ambiguous. Per the germline V gene, CDR1 is ENHRY and CDR2 is SYGVKD. The CDR3 runs 14 residues. The V end was cut by 4 bases, the J end by 2 bases, with 6 bases between. CDR3 DNA sequence: TGTGCCATCAGTGGTTCAGCTGGGGCCAACGTCCTGACTTTC. This translates into CAISGSAGANVLTF.

The sample holds many counts of this clonotype. The chain carries TRBV13 and TRBJ2-3; 9 positions match TRBD1. V shed 5 bases, J shed 3 bases, and the junction held 12 bases outside the gene matches. Germline lookup yields CDR1 PRHDT and CDR2 FYEKMQ (reference sequence). The CDR3 length is 17 residues. CDR3 sequence: CASSDVQGARETDTQYF. The CDR3 nucleotides read TGTGCCAGCAGCGACGTACAGGGGGCTCGTGAGACAGATACGCAGTATTTT. Filled out from reference TRBV13 and TRBJ2-3, the complete variable domain reads AAGVIQSPRHLIKEKRETATLKCYPIPRHDTVYWYQQGPGQDPQFLISFYEKMQSDKGSIPDRFSAQQFSDYHSELNMSSLELGDSALYFCASSDVQGARETDTQYFGPGTRLTVL.

V is TRBV10-3 and J is TRBJ2-1; 13 positions agree with TRBD2. Germline CDR1 and CDR2: ENHRY and SYGVKD. The length of the CDR3 is 15 residues. V was pared by 2 bases and J by 6 bases, with 1 base of the junction left unmatched. As DNA, the CDR3 is TGTGCCATCAGTGAGGGACTAGCGGGAGCCAATGAGCAGTTCTTC. This codes for CAISEGLAGANEQFF.

This clonotype was observed many times. The J gene is TRBJ1-2, the V gene TRBV15, with D hard to call. V shed 5 bases and J shed 8 bases, with 12 bases lying between them. The CDR3 consists of 12 residues. Germline values: CDR1 LNHNV, CDR2 YYDKDF (reference sequence). The CDR3, as DNA: TGTGCCACCAGCCGGGGTTATGTCGGCTACACCTTC. Amino acids: CATSRGYVGYTF.

This rearrangement joins TRBV29-1 to TRBJ1-2; D might be TRBD1 (6 bases). Germline V CDR1 and CDR2: SQVTM, ANQGSEA. V was trimmed by 4 bases and J by 7 bases, leaving 16 bases between them. The CDR3 covers 13 residues. CDR3 amino acids: CSVGQWGAGGYTF. The CDR3 nucleotides read TGCAGCGTTGGCCAGTGGGGGGCCGGTGGCTACACCTTC. Supplemented by reference TRBV29-1 and TRBJ1-2, the full variable domain reads SAVISQKPSRDICQRGTSLTIQCQVDSQVTMMFWYRQQPGQSLTLIATANQGSEATYESGFVIDKFPISRPNLTFSTLTVSNMSPEDSSIYLCSVGQWGAGGYTFGSGTRLTVV.

The table lists this clonotype with many counts. This sequence joins TRBV3-1 and TRBJ2-7, with 8 bases identical to TRBD2. Germline V gives CDR1 LGHDT, CDR2 YNNKEL (reference sequence). Trimming at V came to 1 base and at J to 7 bases, leaving 6 bases not matched to a gene. This CDR3 is 14 amino acids long. CDR3 amino acids: CASSQAGGDSEQYF. The CDR3 bases are TGTGCCAGCAGCCAAGCGGGAGGGGACTCGGAGCAGTACTTC.

This clonotype was counted many times. The chain links TRBV6-2 or TRBV6-3 to TRBJ1-1; D is undetermined. CDR1 MNHEY and CDR2 SVGEGT come from the germline V gene. The ends were cut back, 0 bases at V and 1 base at J, with 18 bases in the middle. The CDR3 has 18 residues. CDR3 protein: CASSYSMGTEEKNTEAFF. The CDR3 coding sequence is TGTGCCAGCAGTTACTCGATGGGAACTGAAGAAAAGAACACTGAAGCTTTCTTT.

This clonotype was seen ten or more times. The V and J genes are TRBV28 and TRBJ2-2; 9 bases are a match to TRBD2. CDR1 and CDR2 (germline): MDHEN, SYDVKM. V shed 6 bases and J 6 bases; nucleotides not matched to a gene: 11. This CDR3 region has 16 residues. The CDR3 sequence: CASRTTNSGSAGELFF. The CDR3 DNA follows: TGTGCCAGCAGGACCACTAATAGCGGGAGTGCCGGGGAGCTGTTTTTT.

The rearrangement joins TRBV5-8 to TRBJ1-1; possible D gene TRBD1, 6 bases. V was pared by 1 base and J by 0 bases, with 10 bases between. Germline-derived CDR1 and CDR2 are SGHTS and YDEGEE. The CDR3 is made up of 15 amino acids. CDR3 nucleotides: TGTGCCAGCAGCTTGCCCGCAGGGGTGAACACTGAAGCTTTCTTT. It yields the protein CASSLPAGVNTEAFF.

This clonotype was found many times. The V gene is TRBV5-4, the J gene TRBJ2-5, with 10 bases aligning to TRBD1. The CDR3 length is 15 residues. After removal of 5 bases from V and 4 bases from J, the junction contained 8 bases not matched to a gene. The germline gives CDR1 SGHNT, CDR2 YYREEE (reference sequence). The CDR3 loop reads CASSPGRTGGETQYF. In DNA form, the CDR3 reads TGTGCCAGCAGTCCAGGACGGACAGGGGGAGAGACCCAGTACTTC.

In DNA form, the CDR3 reads TGTGCCAGCAGCTTAGGGGGGACAAAGGGTCAGCCCCAGCATTTT. This translates into CASSLGGTKGQPQHF. V gene TRBV7-6 combines with J gene TRBJ1-5; D is perhaps TRBD1 (6 bases). This CDR3 is 15 amino acids long. Trimming removed 1 base from V and 6 bases from J, with 13 bases in between. CDR1 is SGHVS and CDR2 is FNYEAQ in the germline V gene.

This clonotype came up a few times. This sequence joins TRBV19 and TRBJ2-7, with a weak D call TRBD2 (5 bases). The V gene's germline CDR1 is LNHDA and CDR2 SQIVND (reference sequence). The CDR3 length is 10 residues. This CDR3 reads CVPGSYEQYF. The CDR3 DNA sequence: TGTGTTCCGGGATCCTACGAGCAGTACTTC.

This clonotype occurred a few times. The chain links TRBV7-8 to TRBJ1-3; D ambiguous. The CDR3 sequence is 15 residues long. V shed 1 base and J shed 2 bases, with 9 bases lying between them. CDR1 and CDR2 (germline): SGHVS, FQNEAQ. The CDR3: CASSLVATAGNTIYF. The CDR3, as DNA: TGTGCCAGCAGCTTAGTGGCGACCGCTGGAAACACCATATATTTT.

Here the CDR3 DNA reads TGCGCCAGCAGCCAAGAGCCAAACAGGGGACGGGGTCAGCCCCAGCATTTT. Protein sequence: CASSQEPNRGRGQPQHF. V is TRBV4-1 and J is TRBJ1-5; 7 nucleotides match TRBD1. The junction had 11 bases not matched to a gene; V was cut back by 0 bases and J by 6 bases. CDR1 is MGHRA, CDR2 YSYEKL, per germline. The length of the CDR3 is 17 residues.

CDR3 residues: CSAPGQGELGYTF. DNA for the CDR3: TGCAGTGCCCCGGGACAGGGGGAGTTAGGCTACACCTTC. The J gene is TRBJ1-2, the V gene TRBV20-1; 11 bases fit TRBD1. V trimming: 6 bases; J trimming: 8 bases; junction bases outside the gene matches: 8. The CDR3 is made up of 13 amino acids. Germline V lookup: CDR1 DFQATT, CDR2 SNEGSKA (reference sequence).

This chain links TRBV19 with TRBJ2-7; D remains ambiguous. The CDR3 totals 14 residues. The germline CDR1 and CDR2 sequences are LNHDA and SQIVND (reference sequence). Trimming took 7 bases from V and 6 from J, leaving 19 bases between them. The CDR3 here is CASTPGQVSSEQYF. The CDR3 DNA reads TGTGCCAGTACTCCCGGTCAGGTTAGCTCCGAGCAGTACTTC. Filled out from reference TRBV19 and TRBJ2-7, the complete variable domain reads DGGITQSPKYLFRKEGQNVTLSCEQNLNHDAMYWYRQDPGQGLRLIYYSQIVNDFQKGDIAEGYSVSREKKESFPLTVTSAQKNPTAFYLCASTPGQVSSEQYFGPGTRLTVT.

This clonotype has at least ten counts. The gene calls are TRBV12-3 or TRBV12-4 and TRBJ1-3; D is unresolved. Trimming cost V 5 bases and J 0 bases, with 8 bases left between them. The CDR3 length is 14 residues. The CDR3 loop reads CASSRRFSGNTIYF. The CDR3 coding sequence is TGTGCCAGCAGTCGAAGATTCTCTGGAAACACCATATATTTT.

In this sample, this clonotype turned up many times. This chain connects TRBV28 to TRBJ2-1; 9 bases map to TRBD1. Germline V gene sequence: CDR1 MDHEN, CDR2 SYDVKM. The CDR3 spans 15 residues. V dropped 5 bases and J dropped 5; count of bases not matched to a gene: 7. The CDR3 sequence: CASSPTGGNHNEQFF. In DNA form, the CDR3 reads TGTGCCAGCAGTCCCACAGGGGGCAACCACAATGAGCAGTTCTTC.

This clonotype has at least ten counts. For the CDR3, the DNA is TGTGCCAGCAGCTTGTACGTTAGCAATCAGCCCCAGCATTTT. It specifies CASSLYVSNQPQHF. The rearrangement links TRBV7-8 to TRBJ1-5; D gene uncertain. The CDR3 is 14 residues long. The V end lost 3 bases, the J end lost 0 bases, and 6 bases lay between the germline ends. Germline V gives CDR1 SGHVS, CDR2 FQNEAQ.

Of note for this clonotype: A much larger clone differs by one base, so this may be a read error. The genes are TRBV7-6 and TRBJ2-3; tentative D call: TRBD1 (7 bases). Germline V gene lookup returns CDR1 SGHVS and CDR2 FNYEAQ. The V end lost 1 base, the J end lost 5 bases, and 22 bases lay between the germline ends. The CDR3 is made up of 18 amino acids. The CDR3 is CASSLGARGPGVIDTQYF. DNA of the CDR3: TGTGCCAGCAGCTTAGGGGCTAGGGGGCCGGGGGTCATAGATACGCAGTATTTT.

Ten or more counts support this clonotype. The V and J genes are TRBV7-9 and TRBJ2-1; no reliable D call. The ends were cut back, 0 bases at V and 7 bases at J, with 10 bases in the middle. The germline CDR1 and CDR2 sequences are SEHNR and FQNEAQ (reference sequence). This CDR3 is built from 14 residues. CDR3 in amino acids: CASSLARLPNEQFF. Written as DNA, the CDR3 is TGTGCCAGCAGCTTAGCGCGGCTCCCAAATGAGCAGTTCTTC.

The table lists this clonotype with a few counts. V is TRBV24-1 and J is TRBJ2-5; the D is unclear. Germline assignment: CDR1 KGHDR and CDR2 SFDVKD. The CDR3 contains 12 residues. The V and J ends lost 5 bases and 5 bases respectively, with 8 bases between them. CDR3 coding DNA: TGTGCCACCAGTGGTCCCGGCGAGACCCAGTACTTC. It encodes CATSGPGETQYF.

In its sample, this clonotype was seen many times. The chain couples TRBV15 to TRBJ2-1; D gene unclear. Germline CDR1 and CDR2: LNHNV and YYDKDF (reference sequence). The germline V and J ends were trimmed by 5 bases and 3 bases, with 17 bases remaining between them. This CDR3 contains 16 residues. The CDR3 coding sequence is TGTGCCACCAGCTCAGAAGTTGGGATCTACTACAATGAGCAGTTCTTC. Encoded protein: CATSSEVGIYYNEQFF.

This clonotype was seen a handful of times. The CDR3 spells CSAGGRLSEKLFF. In nucleotides, the CDR3 is TGCAGCGCCGGGGGGAGGCTTAGTGAAAAACTGTTTTTT. This rearrangement joins TRBV29-1 to TRBJ1-4; D is perhaps TRBD1 (5 bases). The CDR3 loop spans 13 amino acids. Per the germline V gene, CDR1 is SQVTM and CDR2 is ANQGSEA. Trimming removed 7 bases from V and 7 bases from J, with 16 bases in between. Together with reference TRBV29-1 and TRBJ1-4, the CDR3 gives the full variable domain: SAVISQKPSRDICQRGTSLTIQCQVDSQVTMMFWYRQQPGQSLTLIATANQGSEATYESGFVIDKFPISRPNLTFSTLTVSNMSPEDSSIYLCSAGGRLSEKLFFGSGTQLSVL.

This clonotype was picked up many times. V usage is TRBV3-1 and J usage is TRBJ1-1; D ambiguous. CDR3 length equals 14 residues. CDR1 is LGHDT and CDR2 is YNNKEL in the germline V gene (reference sequence). Deletions cut 0 bases from V and 10 bases from J, with 15 bases between. The CDR3 here is CASSQDLVMEVAFF. For the CDR3, the DNA is TGTGCCAGCAGCCAAGATCTAGTTATGGAAGTAGCTTTCTTT.

In its sample, this clonotype was seen many times. The V and J genes are TRBV11-2 and TRBJ2-5, with D perhaps matching TRBD1 (6 bases). Per the germline V gene, CDR1 is SGHAT and CDR2 is FQNNGV. The V end lost 5 bases, the J end lost 5 bases, and 15 bases lay between the germline ends. The CDR3 consists of 14 residues. For the CDR3, the DNA is TGTGCCAGCAGCATGCTTCAGGGACACGAGACCCAGTACTTC. This sequence encodes CASSMLQGHETQYF.

This clonotype appeared many times. The V and J genes are TRBV20-1 and TRBJ2-3, with D perhaps matching TRBD2 (6 bases). The germline CDR1 and CDR2 sequences are DFQATT and SNEGSKA (reference sequence). This CDR3 has 14 residues. The CDR3 loop reads CSFLAGRGTDTQYF. The CDR3 coding sequence is TGCAGCTTTCTGGCGGGAAGAGGCACAGATACGCAGTATTTT.

This clonotype was recorded at least ten times. The rearrangement uses TRBV27 and TRBJ2-5, with no clear D. V shed 6 bases and J shed 4 bases, with 6 bases lying between them. Germline V gene lookup returns CDR1 MNHEY and CDR2 SMNVEV (reference sequence). This CDR3 has 11 amino acids. Here the CDR3 reads CASRIGETQYF. CDR3 bases: TGTGCCAGCAGAATAGGAGAGACCCAGTACTTC.

As to this clonotype: Being one base from a much bigger clone, this may be a read error. This chain joins TRBV20-1 and TRBJ2-1, with 8 bases aligning to TRBD2. From germline, CDR1 is DFQATT and CDR2 SNEGSKA (reference sequence). The CDR3 extends over 15 amino acids. CDR3 sequence reads: CSASPAGGSCNEQFF. The CDR3 bases are TGCAGTGCTAGTCCGGCGGGAGGATCCTGCAATGAGCAGTTCTTC.